The source of this TCR beta chain is a study of cytomegalovirus exposure and HLA in healthy donors. On the study more broadly: Samples from HLA-typed donors yielded about 85 million unique TCRs in an early data release. Points from the study as a whole: In an earlier analysis, in approximately 570 donors, most V segments appeared productive either ~90% or ~30% of the time. A later analysis found most CMV-associated TCR beta chains apparently HLA-restricted.

As concerns this clone: What it binds is unknown.

Trimming pared 4 bases from V and 1 base from J, leaving 24 bases between. There are 18 residues in the CDR3. Looked up from germline, CDR1 is SGHRS and CDR2 is YFSETQ. PCR amplification relied on 60 Vbeta primers (plus 13 Jbeta primers). Using immunoSEQ multiplex PCR, the repertoire was profiled, and TCRdb retains in-frame clones only, with some absent. This table holds 150,000 or so clones, about four fifths found once. Healthy people donating bone marrow made up the donors. This chain links TRBV5-1 with TRBJ2-7; unclear D gene. This sequence was found in a boy aged 2-9 years in good health and CMV-seronegative. The sequencing sample was made of PBMCs. CDR3 nucleotide sequence: TGCGCCAGCAGCCCCCTAGATGTGGAAACCCCTAGGTCCTACGAGCAGTACTTC. It yields the protein CASSPLDVETPRSYEQYF.